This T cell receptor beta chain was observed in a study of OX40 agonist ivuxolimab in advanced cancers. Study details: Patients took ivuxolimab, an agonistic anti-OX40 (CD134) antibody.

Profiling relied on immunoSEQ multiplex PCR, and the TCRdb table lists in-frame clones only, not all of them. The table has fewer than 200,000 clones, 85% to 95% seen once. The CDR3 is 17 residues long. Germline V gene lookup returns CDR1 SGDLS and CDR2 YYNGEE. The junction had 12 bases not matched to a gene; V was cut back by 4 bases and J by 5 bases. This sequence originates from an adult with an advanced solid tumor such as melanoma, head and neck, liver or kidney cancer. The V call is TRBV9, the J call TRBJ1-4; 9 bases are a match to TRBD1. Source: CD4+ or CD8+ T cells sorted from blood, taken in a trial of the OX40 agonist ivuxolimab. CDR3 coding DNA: TGTGCCAGCAGCCCATCCCCCGCGACAGGGGGAAATGAAAAACTGTTTTTT. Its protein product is CASSPSPATGGNEKLFF. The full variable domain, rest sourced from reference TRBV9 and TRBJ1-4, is DSGVTQTPKHLITATGQRVTLRCSPRSGDLSVYWYQQSLDQGLQFLIQYYNGEERAKGNILERFSAQQFPDLHSELNLSSLELGDSALYFCASSPSPATGGNEKLFFGSGTQLSVL.